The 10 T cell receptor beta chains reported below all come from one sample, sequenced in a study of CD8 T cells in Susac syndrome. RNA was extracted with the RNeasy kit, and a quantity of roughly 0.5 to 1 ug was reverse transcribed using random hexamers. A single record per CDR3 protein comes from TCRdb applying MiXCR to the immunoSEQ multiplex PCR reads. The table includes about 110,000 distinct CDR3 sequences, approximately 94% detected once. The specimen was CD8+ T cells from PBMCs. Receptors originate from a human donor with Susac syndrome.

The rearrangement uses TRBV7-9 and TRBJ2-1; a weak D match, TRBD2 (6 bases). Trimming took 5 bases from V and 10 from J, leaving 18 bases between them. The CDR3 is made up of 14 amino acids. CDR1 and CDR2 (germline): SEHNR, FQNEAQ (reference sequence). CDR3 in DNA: TGTGCCAGCAGCCCCGGGCTGGGGAGCGGGGAGCAGTTCTTC. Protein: CASSPGLGSGEQFF.

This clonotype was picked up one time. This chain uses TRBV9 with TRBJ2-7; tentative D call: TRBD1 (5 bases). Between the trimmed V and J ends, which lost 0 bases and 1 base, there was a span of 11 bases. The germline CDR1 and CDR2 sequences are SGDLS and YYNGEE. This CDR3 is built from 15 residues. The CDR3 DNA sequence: TGTGCCAGCAGCGTAGGCCAGGGTTTGTCCTACGAGCAGTACTTC. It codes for CASSVGQGLSYEQYF.

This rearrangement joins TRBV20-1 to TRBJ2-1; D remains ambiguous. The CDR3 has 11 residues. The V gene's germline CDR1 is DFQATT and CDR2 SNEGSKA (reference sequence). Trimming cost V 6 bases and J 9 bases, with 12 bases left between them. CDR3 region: CSARMTSEQFF. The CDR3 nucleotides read TGCAGTGCCCGGATGACCAGTGAGCAGTTCTTC.

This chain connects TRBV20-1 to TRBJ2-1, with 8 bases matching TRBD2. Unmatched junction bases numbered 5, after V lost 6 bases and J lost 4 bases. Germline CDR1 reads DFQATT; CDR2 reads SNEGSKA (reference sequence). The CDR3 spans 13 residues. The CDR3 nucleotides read TGCAGTGCCGTTAGCGGGGAGTACAATGAGCAGTTCTTC. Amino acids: CSAVSGEYNEQFF.

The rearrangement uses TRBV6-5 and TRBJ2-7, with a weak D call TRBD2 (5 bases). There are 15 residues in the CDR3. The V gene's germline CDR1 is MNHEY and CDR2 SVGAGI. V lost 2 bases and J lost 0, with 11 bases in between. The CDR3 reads CASSYEGPSSYEQYF. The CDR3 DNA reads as TGTGCCAGCAGTTACGAGGGCCCCAGCTCCTACGAGCAGTACTTC.

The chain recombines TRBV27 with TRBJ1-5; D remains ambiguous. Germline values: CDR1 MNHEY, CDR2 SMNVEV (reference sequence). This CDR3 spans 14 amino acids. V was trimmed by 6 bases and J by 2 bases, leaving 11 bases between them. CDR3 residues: CASRLVGGNQPQHF. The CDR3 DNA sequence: TGTGCCAGCAGGTTAGTTGGAGGCAATCAGCCCCAGCATTTT.

The DNA for the CDR3 is TGTGCCAGCAGTCGGGGTCAGCCCCAGCATTTT. This codes for CASSRGQPQHF. The chain has TRBV6-6 and TRBJ1-5; D uncertain. The germline CDR1 and CDR2 sequences are MNHNY and SVGAGI (reference sequence). The CDR3 has 11 residues. The V end lost 5 bases, the J end lost 6 bases, and 5 bases lay between the germline ends.

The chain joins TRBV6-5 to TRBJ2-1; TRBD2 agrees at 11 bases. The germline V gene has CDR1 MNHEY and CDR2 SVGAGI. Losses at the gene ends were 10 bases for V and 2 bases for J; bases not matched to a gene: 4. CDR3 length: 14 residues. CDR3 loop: CATNSGGAYNEQFF. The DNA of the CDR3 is TGTGCCACCAATAGCGGGGGGGCCTACAATGAGCAGTTCTTC.

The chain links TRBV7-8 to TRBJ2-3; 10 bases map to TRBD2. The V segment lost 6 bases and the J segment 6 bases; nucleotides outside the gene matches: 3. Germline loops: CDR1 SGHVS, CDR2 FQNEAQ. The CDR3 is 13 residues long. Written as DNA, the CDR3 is TGTGCCAGCAGAGCGGGGGGGCCTGATACGCAGTATTTT. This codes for CASRAGGPDTQYF.

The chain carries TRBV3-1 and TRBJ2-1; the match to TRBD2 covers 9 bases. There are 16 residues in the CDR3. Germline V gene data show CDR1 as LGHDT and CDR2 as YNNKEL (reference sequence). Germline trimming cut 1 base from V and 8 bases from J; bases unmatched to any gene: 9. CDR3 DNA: TGTGCCAGCAGCCAAGTTAAGGAGCGGGGGGACGATGAGCAGTTCTTC. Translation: CASSQVKERGDDEQFF.